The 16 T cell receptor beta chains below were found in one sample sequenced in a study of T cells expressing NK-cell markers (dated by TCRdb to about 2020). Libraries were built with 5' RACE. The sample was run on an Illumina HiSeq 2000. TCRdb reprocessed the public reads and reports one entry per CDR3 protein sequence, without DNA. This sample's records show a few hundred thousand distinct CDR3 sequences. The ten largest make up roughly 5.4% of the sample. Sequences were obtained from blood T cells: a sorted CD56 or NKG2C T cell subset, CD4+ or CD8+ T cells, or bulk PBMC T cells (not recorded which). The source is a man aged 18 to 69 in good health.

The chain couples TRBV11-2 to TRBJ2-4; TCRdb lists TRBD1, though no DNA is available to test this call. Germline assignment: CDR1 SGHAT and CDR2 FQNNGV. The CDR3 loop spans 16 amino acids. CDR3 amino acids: CASSLYQGAVKNIQYF. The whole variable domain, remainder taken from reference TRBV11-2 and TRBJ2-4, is EAGVAQSPRYKIIEKRQSVAFWCNPISGHATLYWYQQILGQGPKLLIQFQNNGVVDDSQLPKDRFSAERLKGVDSTLKIQPAKLEDSAVYLCASSLYQGAVKNIQYFGAGTRLSVL.

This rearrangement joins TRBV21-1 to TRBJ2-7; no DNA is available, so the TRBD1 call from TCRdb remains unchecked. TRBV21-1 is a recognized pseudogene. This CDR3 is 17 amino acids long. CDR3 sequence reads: CASFAGQGSWKSYEQYF.

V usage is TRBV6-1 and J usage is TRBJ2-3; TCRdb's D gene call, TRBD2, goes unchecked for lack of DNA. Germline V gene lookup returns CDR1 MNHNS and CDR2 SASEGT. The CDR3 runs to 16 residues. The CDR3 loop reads CASRPTSGGPGGTQYF.

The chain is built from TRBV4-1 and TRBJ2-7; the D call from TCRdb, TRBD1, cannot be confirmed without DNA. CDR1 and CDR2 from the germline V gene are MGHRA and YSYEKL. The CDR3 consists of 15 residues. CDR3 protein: CASSQDGAGAYEQYF.

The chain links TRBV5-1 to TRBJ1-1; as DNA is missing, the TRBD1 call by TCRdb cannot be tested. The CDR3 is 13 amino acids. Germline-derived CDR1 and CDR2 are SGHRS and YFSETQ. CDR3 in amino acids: CASRGVMNTEAFF.

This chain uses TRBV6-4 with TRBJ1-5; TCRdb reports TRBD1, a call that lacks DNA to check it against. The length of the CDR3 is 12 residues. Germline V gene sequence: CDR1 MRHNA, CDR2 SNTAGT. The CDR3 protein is CASKGGNQPQHF.

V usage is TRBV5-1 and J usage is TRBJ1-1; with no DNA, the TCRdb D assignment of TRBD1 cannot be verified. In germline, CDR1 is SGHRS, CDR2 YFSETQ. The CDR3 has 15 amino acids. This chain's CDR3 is CASSLVGQRGTEAFF.

The CDR3 sequence: CSPSGGASYEQYF. The chain recombines TRBV20-1 with TRBJ2-7; checking the TCRdb D call of TRBD2 is not possible without DNA. The CDR3 is 13 residues long. Germline CDR1 reads DFQATT; CDR2 reads SNEGSKA (reference sequence).

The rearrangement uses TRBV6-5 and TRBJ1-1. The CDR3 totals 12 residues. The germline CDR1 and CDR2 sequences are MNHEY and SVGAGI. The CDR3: CASGRRNTEAFF.

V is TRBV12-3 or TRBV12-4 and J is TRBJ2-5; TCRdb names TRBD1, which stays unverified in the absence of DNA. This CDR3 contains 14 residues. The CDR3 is CASSPPMGAKTQYF.

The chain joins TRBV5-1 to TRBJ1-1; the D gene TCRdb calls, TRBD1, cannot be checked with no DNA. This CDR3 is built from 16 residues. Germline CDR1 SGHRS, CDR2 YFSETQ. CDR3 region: CASSLGTTTGHTEAFF.

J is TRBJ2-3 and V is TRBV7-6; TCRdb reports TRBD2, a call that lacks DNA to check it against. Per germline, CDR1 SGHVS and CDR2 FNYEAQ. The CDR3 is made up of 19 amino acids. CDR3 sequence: CASSLGPRGSGGAPYTQYF. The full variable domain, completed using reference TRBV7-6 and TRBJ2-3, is GAGVSQSPRYKVTKRGQDVALRCDPISGHVSLYWYRQALGQGPEFLTYFNYEAQQDKSGLPNDRFSAERPEGSISTLTIQRTEQRDSAMYRCASSLGPRGSGGAPYTQYFGPGTRLTVL.

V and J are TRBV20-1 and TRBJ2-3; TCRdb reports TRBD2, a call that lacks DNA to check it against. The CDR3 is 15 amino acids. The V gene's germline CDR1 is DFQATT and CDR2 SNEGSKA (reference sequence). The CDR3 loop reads CSAPRATTGTDTQYF.

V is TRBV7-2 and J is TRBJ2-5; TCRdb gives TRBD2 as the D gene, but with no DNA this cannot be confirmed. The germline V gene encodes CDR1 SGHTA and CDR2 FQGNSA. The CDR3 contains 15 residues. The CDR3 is CASSLGGGGGETQYF.

This chain's CDR3 is CASSSRLPGAGTGELFF. This chain connects TRBV7-2 to TRBJ2-2; the TCRdb D gene call, TRBD1, has no DNA to confirm it. The CDR3 covers 17 residues. The germline gives CDR1 SGHTA, CDR2 FQGNSA.

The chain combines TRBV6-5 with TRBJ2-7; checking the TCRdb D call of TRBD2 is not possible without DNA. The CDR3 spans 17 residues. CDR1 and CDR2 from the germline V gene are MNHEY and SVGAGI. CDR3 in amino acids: CASSYQTSGGARGEQYF.